The rows below give T cell receptor beta chains drawn from one sample of a study of T cell responses to AZD1222 COVID-19 vaccine. The assay was immunoSEQ multiplex PCR, and TCRdb's table has in-frame clones only and misses some. The sample shows about 30,000 clones, around nine tenths of them seen only once. Sequencing used peripheral blood, obtained on day 0 of AZD1222 vaccination. Receptors were obtained from an adult in good health. Both conserved end residues are part of each CDR3. Fields, in order: V gene, D gene, clone size, J gene, CDR3 DNA, CDR3 protein. D genes are given only for firm matches. A clone size is listed for some rows: how often the clone was seen (once, few, many), or a class if it is expanded.

V: TRBV6-5; D: NA; size: NA; J: TRBJ2-1; DNA: TGTGCCAGCAGTTCGGAGAGCTCCTACAATGAGCAGTTCTTC; CDR3: CASSSESSYNEQFF
V: TRBV5-1; D: NA; size: NA; J: TRBJ1-4; DNA: TGCGCCAGCAGCTTGGGGGGGCTGGGTAATGAAAAACTGTTTTTT; CDR3: CASSLGGLGNEKLFF
V: TRBV6-5; D: TRBD1; size: NA; J: TRBJ1-2; DNA: TGTGCCAGCAGTTACCCGGGACAGGGGGCGATTGGCTACACCTTC; CDR3: CASSYPGQGAIGYTF
V: TRBV6-5; D: NA; size: NA; J: TRBJ1-2; DNA: TGTGCCAGCAGTTACACGAAGCAGTTAGGATATGGCTACACCTTC; CDR3: CASSYTKQLGYGYTF
V: TRBV2; D: TRBD1; size: few; J: TRBJ1-5; DNA: TGTGCCAGCAGGGGGACAGGGGGAAATCAGCCCCAGCATTTT; CDR3: CASRGTGGNQPQHF
V: TRBV25-1; D: TRBD1; size: NA; J: TRBJ2-1; DNA: TGTGCCAGCAGTGACTCCGGACAGGGAAAGATTCGGTTCTTC; CDR3: CASSDSGQGKIRFF
V: TRBV19; D: TRBD1; size: NA; J: TRBJ1-1; DNA: TGTGCCAGTAGTCAAGGGACAGTGATGAACACTGAAGCTTTCTTT; CDR3: CASSQGTVMNTEAFF
V: TRBV4-3; D: NA; size: NA; J: TRBJ2-3; DNA: TGCGCCAGCAGCCAGGACATAACGGGACCAGCAACAGATACGCAGTATTTT; CDR3: CASSQDITGPATDTQYF
V: TRBV19; D: NA; size: NA; J: TRBJ1-1; DNA: TGTGCCAGTAAGCCGGAAACAGGGAGCACTGAAGCTTTCTTT; CDR3: CASKPETGSTEAFF
V: TRBV5-5; D: NA; size: NA; J: TRBJ1-2; DNA: TGTGCCAGCAGCTTGGAACCTGGCTACACCTTC; CDR3: CASSLEPGYTF
V: TRBV2; D: TRBD1; size: NA; J: TRBJ2-7; DNA: TGTGCCAGCGGGGGGACAGGGAACGAGCAGTACTTC; CDR3: CASGGTGNEQYF
V: TRBV6-5; D: NA; size: NA; J: TRBJ2-1; DNA: TGTGCCAGCAGTTATGGGGGGCCGATCAATGAGCAGTTCTTC; CDR3: CASSYGGPINEQFF
V: TRBV7-2; D: TRBD2; size: NA; J: TRBJ2-7; DNA: TGTGCCAGCAGGCGTAGACCTAGCGGGCTCGACGAGCAGTACTTC; CDR3: CASRRRPSGLDEQYF
V: TRBV5-6; D: NA; size: NA; J: TRBJ2-7; DNA: TGTGCCAGCAGCTACTCCTACGAGCAGTACTTC; CDR3: CASSYSYEQYF
V: TRBV6-5; D: TRBD1; size: NA; J: TRBJ2-1; DNA: TGTGCCAGCAGTTACCACACAGGGGGCTCTTACAATGAGCAGTTCTTC; CDR3: CASSYHTGGSYNEQFF
V: TRBV24-1; D: NA; size: NA; J: TRBJ2-3; DNA: TGTGCCACCAGTGACCGAGGGGAGGGCACAGATACGCAGTATTTT; CDR3: CATSDRGEGTDTQYF
V: TRBV18; D: TRBD2; size: NA; J: TRBJ2-1; DNA: TGTGCCAGCTCACCACCAGCTAGCGGGAACAATGAGCAGTTCTTC; CDR3: CASSPPASGNNEQFF
V: TRBV5-1; D: NA; size: NA; J: TRBJ1-1; DNA: TGCGCCAGCAGCTTGGAGGCAGGGTCTTATAGCACTGAAGCTTTCTTT; CDR3: CASSLEAGSYSTEAFF
V: TRBV4-1; D: NA; size: NA; J: TRBJ1-2; DNA: TGCGCCAGCAGCCAAGTTATCAGGCTCTATACGGCAGCCTATGGCTACACCTTC; CDR3: CASSQVIRLYTAAYGYTF
V: TRBV5-1; D: NA; size: NA; J: TRBJ2-1; DNA: TGCGCCAGCAGCGCCGGGAGTGAGCAGTTCTTC; CDR3: CASSAGSEQFF
V: TRBV3-1/TRBV3-2; D: TRBD2; size: few; J: TRBJ2-7; DNA: TGTGCCAGCAGCCAGGGGACTAGCGGGAGGAAAGAGCAGTACTTC; CDR3: CASSQGTSGRKEQYF
V: TRBV10-3; D: NA; size: NA; J: TRBJ2-5; DNA: TGTGCCATCAGTGACAGGGGTGGAGAGACCCAGTACTTC; CDR3: CAISDRGGETQYF
V: TRBV5-1; D: TRBD1; size: NA; J: TRBJ1-1; DNA: TGCGCCAGCAGCTTCGACAGGGGAAACACTGAAGCTTTCTTT; CDR3: CASSFDRGNTEAFF
V: TRBV4-3; D: NA; size: few; J: TRBJ2-7; DNA: TGCGCCAGCAGCCAAGAGGCCACCGTTGGGCAGCCCTACGAGCAGTACTTC; CDR3: CASSQEATVGQPYEQYF
V: TRBV6-4; D: TRBD1; size: NA; J: TRBJ2-3; DNA: TGTGCCAGCAGTGCAGACAGGGGATCGGGCACAGATACGCAGTATTTT; CDR3: CASSADRGSGTDTQYF
V: TRBV18; D: NA; size: once; J: TRBJ1-1; DNA: TGTGCCAGCTCACCGGCTTGGGGGAACACTGAAGCTTTCTTT; CDR3: CASSPAWGNTEAFF
V: TRBV5-1; D: NA; size: NA; J: TRBJ2-3; DNA: TGCGCCAGCAGCTCAACTGGGACTCCCGCTGATACGCAGTATTTT; CDR3: CASSSTGTPADTQYF
V: TRBV28; D: NA; size: NA; J: TRBJ2-3; DNA: TGTGCCAGCAGCCCAGCCGGGCGGGCTAGCACAGATACGCAGTATTTT; CDR3: CASSPAGRASTDTQYF
V: TRBV9; D: NA; size: NA; J: TRBJ1-3; DNA: TGTGCCAGCAGCCCATCGACGGCCGGAAACACCATATATTTT; CDR3: CASSPSTAGNTIYF
V: TRBV9; D: NA; size: NA; J: TRBJ2-3; DNA: TGTGCCAGCAGGGGTGGCGGGAGCACAGATACGCAGTATTTT; CDR3: CASRGGGSTDTQYF
V: TRBV29-1; D: NA; size: NA; J: TRBJ2-2; DNA: TGCAGCGCCGGAAGGGGGGACACCGGGGAGCTGTTTTTT; CDR3: CSAGRGDTGELFF
V: TRBV7-8; D: NA; size: NA; J: TRBJ2-7; DNA: TGTGCCAGCAGTTCTAGGTCAAGACTAGTTGCCACCTACGAGCAGTACTTC; CDR3: CASSSRSRLVATYEQYF
V: TRBV6-5; D: NA; size: few; J: TRBJ1-3; DNA: TGTGCCAGCAGTCAGGACTCTGGAAACACCATATATTTT; CDR3: CASSQDSGNTIYF
V: TRBV7-2; D: NA; size: NA; J: TRBJ2-3; DNA: TGTGCCAGCAGCTTACTAGGAAGCACAGATACGCAGTATTTT; CDR3: CASSLLGSTDTQYF
V: TRBV19; D: NA; size: NA; J: TRBJ1-5; DNA: TGTGCCAGTAGTATAGACGGCAGAAGGGGCAATCAGCCCCAGCATTTT; CDR3: CASSIDGRRGNQPQHF
V: TRBV5-1; D: TRBD2; size: few; J: TRBJ2-2; DNA: TGCGCCAGCAGCTTGGGTCCTAGCGGGAGCCACGGGGAGCTGTTTTTT; CDR3: CASSLGPSGSHGELFF
V: TRBV7-3; D: NA; size: NA; J: TRBJ2-3; DNA: TGTGCCAGCAGCTTAAGACTGGCGGCAGATACGCAGTATTTT; CDR3: CASSLRLAADTQYF